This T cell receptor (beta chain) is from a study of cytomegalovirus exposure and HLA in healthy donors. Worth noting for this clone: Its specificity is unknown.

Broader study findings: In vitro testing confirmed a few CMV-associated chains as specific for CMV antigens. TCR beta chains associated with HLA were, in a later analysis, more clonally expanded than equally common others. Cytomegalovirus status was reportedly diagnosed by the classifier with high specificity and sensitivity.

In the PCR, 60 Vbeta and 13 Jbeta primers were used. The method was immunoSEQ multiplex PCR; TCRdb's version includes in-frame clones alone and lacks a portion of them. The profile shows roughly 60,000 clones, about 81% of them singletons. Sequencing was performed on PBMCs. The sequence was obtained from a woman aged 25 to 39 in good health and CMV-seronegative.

CDR3 residues: CASSLPAGGPGEQYV. CDR3 nucleotides: TGTGCCAGCAGCTTGCCAGCGGGAGGGCCGGGAGAGCAGTACGTC. The chain uses TRBV5-6 and TRBJ2-7; 10 positions agree with TRBD2. The germline V gene encodes CDR1 SGHDT and CDR2 YYEEEE. CDR3 length: 15 amino acids. Trimming took 1 base from V and 7 from J; bases not matched to a gene: 8.